This entry lists 9 T cell receptor beta chains sequenced from one sample in a study of T-cell memory formation after mild COVID-19 (dated by TCRdb to the early 2020s). Library prep was done by 5' RACE. Sequencer: Illumina NovaSeq 6000. The public reads were run again by TCRdb, first through fastp at Q25 and then through MiXCR, and only productive beta chains were kept. Entries that share a CDR3 protein sequence are merged under the most common genes and DNA. In this sample the table shows 200,000 to 250,000 distinct CDR3 sequences, over 9% of which occur a single time. Of the sample, 3.5% to 4% is held by the ten largest clones. Material: PBMCs or a T cell subset sorted from them (not recorded which). These TCRs come from a man in his late teens or twenties who had mild COVID-19 (a few samples of this study predate the infection). The sample titles of this study are shuffled in the database, so cell type and time point are left out; the donor was told from shared clones.

This chain uses TRBV6-1 with TRBJ1-5; 8 bases map to TRBD1. Germline loops: CDR1 MNHNS, CDR2 SASEGT. Germline trimming cut 4 bases from V and 2 bases from J; bases unmatched to any gene: 13. The length of the CDR3 is 18 residues. CDR3 sequence: CASSGPISTGAGNQPQHF. DNA for the CDR3: TGTGCCAGCAGTGGCCCTATCTCGACAGGGGCGGGCAATCAGCCCCAGCATTTT.

This clonotype came up a few times. This chain connects TRBV5-1 to TRBJ1-2; perhaps TRBD1 as D (5 bases). CDR1 is SGHRS and CDR2 is YFSETQ in the germline V gene. V was shortened by 0 bases and J by 2 bases, with 11 bases between the two germline ends. This CDR3 has 15 amino acids. Here the CDR3 DNA reads TGCGCCAGCAGCTTGGAGGTCGCAGGGAACTATGGCTACACCTTC. Protein: CASSLEVAGNYGYTF.

This clonotype was observed many times. The chain is built from TRBV2 and TRBJ2-2; 9 bases fit TRBD1. Germline assignment: CDR1 SNHLY and CDR2 FYNNEI. V lost 4 bases to trimming and J lost 5 bases; unmatched junction nucleotides: 2. This CDR3 has 14 residues. The CDR3 region is CASSVGQGTGELFF. The DNA for the CDR3 is TGTGCCAGCAGTGTTGGACAGGGGACCGGGGAGCTGTTTTTT.

Concerning this clonotype itself: Relative to the germline gene, one junction end is altered; a read error may explain this. This sequence joins TRBV18 and TRBJ2-1; 9 nucleotides line up with TRBD1. This CDR3 comprises 15 residues. Per the germline V gene, CDR1 is KGHSH and CDR2 is LQKENI. Here the CDR3 DNA reads TGTGCCATCTCACCACGACAGGGGGTAAACAATGAGCAGTTCTTC. Translation gives CAISPRQGVNNEQFF. The full variable domain, in which reference TRBV18 and TRBJ2-1 provide the parts outside the CDR3, is NAGVMQNPRHLVRRRGQEARLRCSPMKGHSHVYWYRQLPEEGLKFMVYLQKENIIDESGMPKERFSAEFPKEGPSILRIQQVVRGDSAAYFCAISPRQGVNNEQFFGPGTRLTVL.

This clonotype was seen more than once but under ten times. The genes are TRBV11-2 and TRBJ2-1, with D hard to call. Germline V gene lookup returns CDR1 SGHAT and CDR2 FQNNGV. Trimming stripped 5 bases from V and 2 bases from J, with 16 bases between. The CDR3 extends over 16 amino acids. CDR3 sequence: CASSSPARRPYNEQFF. The CDR3, as DNA: TGTGCCAGCAGCAGCCCTGCCCGCAGACCCTACAATGAGCAGTTCTTC.

This clonotype was found many times. The chain recombines TRBV18 with TRBJ1-1; unclear D gene. Between the trimmed V and J ends, which lost 4 bases and 3 bases, there was a span of 9 bases. The CDR3 has 13 amino acids. Germline lookup yields CDR1 KGHSH and CDR2 LQKENI. This CDR3 is CASSHGEDTEAFF. The CDR3 bases are TGTGCCAGCTCACATGGGGAAGACACTGAAGCTTTCTTT. Combining the CDR3 with reference TRBV18 and TRBJ1-1 gives the whole variable domain NAGVMQNPRHLVRRRGQEARLRCSPMKGHSHVYWYRQLPEEGLKFMVYLQKENIIDESGMPKERFSAEFPKEGPSILRIQQVVRGDSAAYFCASSHGEDTEAFFGQGTRLTVV.

This clonotype was recorded at least ten times. The gene calls are TRBV27 and TRBJ2-3; 8 nucleotides match TRBD2. Germline V gene sequence: CDR1 MNHEY, CDR2 SMNVEV (reference sequence). The CDR3 is 16 amino acids. J was trimmed by 7 bases and V by 0 bases; bases with no gene match: 9. CDR3 DNA: TGTGCCAGCAGTTTATCGTCGGGACTAGTCCTAAATACGCAGTATTTT. Its protein product is CASSLSSGLVLNTQYF.

This clonotype was seen only a few times. The rearrangement joins TRBV7-9 to TRBJ1-5; 7 bases fit TRBD1. The CDR3 extends over 13 amino acids. CDR1 is SEHNR and CDR2 is FQNEAQ in the germline V gene (reference sequence). V shed 5 bases and J 5 bases; nucleotides not matched to a gene: 3. The CDR3 protein is CASSPQGYQPQHF. CDR3 coding DNA: TGTGCCAGCAGCCCACAGGGGTATCAGCCCCAGCATTTT.

This clonotype showed up many times. The chain couples TRBV5-1 to TRBJ2-3; 7 positions agree with TRBD1. V lost 5 bases to trimming and J lost 1 base; unmatched junction nucleotides: 4. The CDR3 covers 14 residues. Per the germline V gene, CDR1 is SGHRS and CDR2 is YFSETQ. CDR3 protein: CASRRQGGTDTQYF. The CDR3 coding sequence is TGCGCCAGCAGGAGACAGGGAGGCACAGATACGCAGTATTTT.